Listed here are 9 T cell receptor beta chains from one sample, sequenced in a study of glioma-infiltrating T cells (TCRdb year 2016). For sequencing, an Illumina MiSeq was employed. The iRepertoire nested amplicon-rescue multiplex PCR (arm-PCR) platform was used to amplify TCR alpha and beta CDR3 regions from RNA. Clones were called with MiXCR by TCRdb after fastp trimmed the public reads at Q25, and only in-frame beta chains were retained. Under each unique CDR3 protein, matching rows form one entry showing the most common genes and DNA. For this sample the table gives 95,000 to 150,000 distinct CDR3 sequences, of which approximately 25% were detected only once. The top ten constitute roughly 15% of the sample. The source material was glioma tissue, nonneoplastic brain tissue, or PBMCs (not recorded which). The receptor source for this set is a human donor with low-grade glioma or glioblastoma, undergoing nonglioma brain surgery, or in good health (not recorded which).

The CDR3 loop reads CASSSFLNGGTEAFF. The CDR3 DNA follows: TGTGCCAGCAGCTCCTTTCTAAACGGGGGCACTGAAGCTTTCTTT. The rearrangement joins TRBV5-8 to TRBJ1-1; tentative D call: TRBD1 (5 bases). This CDR3 is built from 15 residues. Germline CDR1 SGHTS, CDR2 YDEGEE. V was cut by 3 bases and J by 4 bases, with 16 bases left in between.

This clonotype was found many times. CDR3: CASSDGTGGNQPQHF. Here the CDR3 DNA reads TGTGCCAGCAGTGACGGGACAGGGGGCAATCAGCCCCAGCATTTT. The rearrangement joins TRBV6-4 to TRBJ1-5; 10 bases agree with TRBD1. V lost 2 bases, J lost 2 bases, and 0 bases stayed unmatched. This CDR3 contains 15 residues. From germline, CDR1 is MRHNA and CDR2 SNTAGT.

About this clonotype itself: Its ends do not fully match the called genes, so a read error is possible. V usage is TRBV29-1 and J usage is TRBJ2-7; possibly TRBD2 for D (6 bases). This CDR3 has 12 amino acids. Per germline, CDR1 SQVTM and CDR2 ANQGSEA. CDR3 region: CSVGGETYQQYF. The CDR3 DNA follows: TGCAGCGTTGGCGGGGAGACCTACCAGCAGTACTTC.

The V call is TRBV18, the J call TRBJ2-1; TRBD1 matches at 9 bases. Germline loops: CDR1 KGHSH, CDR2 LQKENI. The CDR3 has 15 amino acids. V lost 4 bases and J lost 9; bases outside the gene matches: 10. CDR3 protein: CASSLPGQGGLEQFF. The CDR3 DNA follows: TGTGCCAGCTCACTTCCGGGACAGGGTGGCCTTGAGCAGTTCTTC.

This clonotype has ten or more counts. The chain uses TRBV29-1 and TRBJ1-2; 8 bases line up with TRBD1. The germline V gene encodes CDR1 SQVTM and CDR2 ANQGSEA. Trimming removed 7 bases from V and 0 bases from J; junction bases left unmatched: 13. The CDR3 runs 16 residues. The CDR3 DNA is TGCAGCGCCAAAGGGAGACAGGGGACCGCTAACTATGGCTACACCTTC. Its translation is CSAKGRQGTANYGYTF.

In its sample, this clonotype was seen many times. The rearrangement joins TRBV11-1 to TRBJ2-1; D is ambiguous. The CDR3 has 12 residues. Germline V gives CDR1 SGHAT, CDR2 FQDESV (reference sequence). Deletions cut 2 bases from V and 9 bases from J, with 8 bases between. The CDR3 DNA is TGTGCCAGCAGCTTACCAACACCTGAGCAGTTCTTC. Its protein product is CASSLPTPEQFF.

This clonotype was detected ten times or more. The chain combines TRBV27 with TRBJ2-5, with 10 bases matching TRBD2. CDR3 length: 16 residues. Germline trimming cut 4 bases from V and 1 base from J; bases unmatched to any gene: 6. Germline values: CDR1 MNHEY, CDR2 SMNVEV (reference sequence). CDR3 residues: CASSSPRTSGQETQYF. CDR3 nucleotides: TGTGCCAGCAGTTCACCTCGGACTAGCGGCCAAGAGACCCAGTACTTC.

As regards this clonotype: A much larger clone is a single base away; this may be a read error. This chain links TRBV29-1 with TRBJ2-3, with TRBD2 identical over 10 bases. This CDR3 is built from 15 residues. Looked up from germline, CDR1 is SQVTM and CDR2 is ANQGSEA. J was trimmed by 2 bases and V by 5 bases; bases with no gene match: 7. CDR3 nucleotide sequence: TGCAGCGTTTCGGGACTAGCGCCAACCACAGATACGCAGTATTTT. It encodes CSVSGLAPTTDTQYF.

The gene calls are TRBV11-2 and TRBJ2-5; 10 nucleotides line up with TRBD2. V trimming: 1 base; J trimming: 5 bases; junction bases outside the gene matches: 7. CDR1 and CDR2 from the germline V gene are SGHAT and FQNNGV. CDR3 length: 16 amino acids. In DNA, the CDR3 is TGTGCCAGCAGCTTAGTTGGTAGCGGGAGGACCGAGACCCAGTACTTC. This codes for CASSLVGSGRTETQYF. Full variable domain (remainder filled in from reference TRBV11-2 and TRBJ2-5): EAGVAQSPRYKIIEKRQSVAFWCNPISGHATLYWYQQILGQGPKLLIQFQNNGVVDDSQLPKDRFSAERLKGVDSTLKIQPAKLEDSAVYLCASSLVGSGRTETQYFGPGTRLLVL.